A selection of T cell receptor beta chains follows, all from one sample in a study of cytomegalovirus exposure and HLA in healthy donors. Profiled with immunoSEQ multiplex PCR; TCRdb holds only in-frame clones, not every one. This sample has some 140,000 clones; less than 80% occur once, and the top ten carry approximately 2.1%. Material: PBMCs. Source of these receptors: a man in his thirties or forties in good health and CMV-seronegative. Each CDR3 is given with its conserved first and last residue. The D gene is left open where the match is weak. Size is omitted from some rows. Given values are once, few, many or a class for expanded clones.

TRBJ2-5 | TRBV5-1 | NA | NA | TGCGCCAGCAGCTTAGACATGGATTCTACGGTGCAGTACTTC | CASSLDMDSTVQYF
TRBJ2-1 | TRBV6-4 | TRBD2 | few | TGTGCCAGCAGTGACTCAGCGGGGGGGCACAATGAGCAGTTCTTC | CASSDSAGGHNEQFF
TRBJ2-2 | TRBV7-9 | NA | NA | TGTGCCAGCAGCTTACCCTACCCCGGGGAGCTGTTTTTT | CASSLPYPGELFF
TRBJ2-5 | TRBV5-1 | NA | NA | TGCGCCAGCAGCTTCTCTAGAGTTGGGGAGACCCAGTACTTC | CASSFSRVGETQYF
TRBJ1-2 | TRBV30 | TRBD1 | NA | TGTGCCTGGAGCCCGGGACAGGGAAACTATGGCTACACCTTC | CAWSPGQGNYGYTF
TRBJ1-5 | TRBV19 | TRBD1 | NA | TGTGCCAGTAGCATACCCTCCCCCTGGGACAGTGATTATAGCAATCAGCCCCAGCATTTT | CASSIPSPWDSDYSNQPQHF
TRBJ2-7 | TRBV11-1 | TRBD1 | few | TGTGCCAGCAGCCCCGCGACAGGGGGAATCCACGAGCAGTACTTC | CASSPATGGIHEQYF
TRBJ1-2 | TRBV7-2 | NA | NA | TGTGCCAGCAGGAACACAGGGCCCTATGGCTACACCTTC | CASRNTGPYGYTF
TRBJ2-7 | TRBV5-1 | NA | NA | TGCGCCAGCAGCCTTAGCGGACACACCGCAAGCTCCTACGAGCAGTACTTC | CASSLSGHTASSYEQYF
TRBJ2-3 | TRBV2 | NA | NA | TGTGCCAGCAGTGAAGGGGGTAGCGGAACTTTCACAGATACGCAGTATTTT | CASSEGGSGTFTDTQYF
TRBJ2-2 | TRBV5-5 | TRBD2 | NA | TGTGCCAGCAGCTTGGGCCTAGCGGGGGAGCACGCGAACACCGGGGAGCTGTTTTTT | CASSLGLAGEHANTGELFF
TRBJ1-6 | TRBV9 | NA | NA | TGTGCCAGCAGCCCCCTAAGCTCCTATAATTCACCCCTCCACTTT | CASSPLSSYNSPLHF
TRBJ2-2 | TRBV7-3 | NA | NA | TGTGCCAGCAGCCGGGGGGCTTCGAACACCGGGGAGCTGTTTTTT | CASSRGASNTGELFF
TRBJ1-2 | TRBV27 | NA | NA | TGTGCCAGCAGTTTTGAAGGGAGGGGGTACGTGAATGGCTACACCTTC | CASSFEGRGYVNGYTF
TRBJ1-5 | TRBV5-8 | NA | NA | TGTGCCAGCAGCTTGGTGGGGACACGACAGCCCCAGCATTTT | CASSLVGTRQPQHF
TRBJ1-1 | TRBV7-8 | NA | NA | TGTGCCAGCAGCCTCCAACCCGGGGACACTGAAGCTTTCTTT | CASSLQPGDTEAFF
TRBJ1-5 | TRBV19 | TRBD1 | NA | TGTGCCAGTAGTATGGGGACAGGGGGTCAGCCCCAGCATTTT | CASSMGTGGQPQHF
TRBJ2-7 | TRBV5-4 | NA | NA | TGTGCCAGCAGCTGGGGGGGCGGGAACGAGCAGTACTTC | CASSWGGGNEQYF
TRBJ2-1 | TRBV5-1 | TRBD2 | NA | TGCGCCAGCAGCTCGGGCGGGGGGCCGGGTGAGCAGTTCTTC | CASSSGGGPGEQFF
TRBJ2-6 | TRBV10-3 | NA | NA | TGTGCCATCAGTGAGTCCGCGGAAAACGTCCTGACTTTC | CAISESAENVLTF
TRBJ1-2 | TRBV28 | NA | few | TGTGCCAGCAGTCAGGGGCAGTCAAACTATGGCTACACCTTC | CASSQGQSNYGYTF
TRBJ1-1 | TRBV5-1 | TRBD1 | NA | TGCGCCAGCAGCTTGGACAGGGGGCTGAACACTGAAGCTTTCTTT | CASSLDRGLNTEAFF
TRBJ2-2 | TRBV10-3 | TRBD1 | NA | TGTGCCATCCGTGACAGGGCGAACACCGGGGAGCTGTTTTTT | CAIRDRANTGELFF
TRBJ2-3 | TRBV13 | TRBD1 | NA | TGTGCCAGCAGTTCTAACTCGGACAGGGTGACGGATACGCAGTATTTT | CASSSNSDRVTDTQYF
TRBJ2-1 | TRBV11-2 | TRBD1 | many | TGTGCCAGCAGCGGGACAGGGGAAGGCAATGAGCAGTTCTTC | CASSGTGEGNEQFF
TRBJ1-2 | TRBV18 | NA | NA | TGTGCCAGCTCACCAGGAGGGGACTATGGCTACACCTTC | CASSPGGDYGYTF
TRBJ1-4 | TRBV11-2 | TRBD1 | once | TGTGCCAGCAGCTATGGGACAGGGGGTGTTGAAAAACTGTTTTTT | CASSYGTGGVEKLFF
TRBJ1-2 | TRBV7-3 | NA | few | TGTGCCAGCAGCCCCGGGGGAGGGGAAGGCTACACCTTC | CASSPGGGEGYTF
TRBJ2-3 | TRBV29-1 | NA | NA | TGCAGCGTTGACGCCGAGGCGGTTACGCAGTATTTT | CSVDAEAVTQYF
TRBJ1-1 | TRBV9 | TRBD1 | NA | TGTGCCAGCAGACCGATCACAGGGGGCACTGAAGCTTTCTTT | CASRPITGGTEAFF
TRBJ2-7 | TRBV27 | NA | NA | TGTGCCAGCACCCGTGGGGGCCCATCCTACGAGCAGTACTTC | CASTRGGPSYEQYF
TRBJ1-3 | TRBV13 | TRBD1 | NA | TGTGCCAGCAGGGGACAGGGGGCGCGACATGGAAACACCATATATTTT | CASRGQGARHGNTIYF
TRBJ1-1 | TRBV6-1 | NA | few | TGTGCCAGCAGTGACCTCGGGGCTGAAGCTTTCTTT | CASSDLGAEAFF
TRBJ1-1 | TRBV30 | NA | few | TGTGCCTGGAGGCATACGGGTGACACTGAAGCTTTCTTT | CAWRHTGDTEAFF
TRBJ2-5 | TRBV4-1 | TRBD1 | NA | TGCGCCAGCAGCCAGGGGTGGACAGGGGAAGAGACCCCGTACTTC | CASSQGWTGEETPYF
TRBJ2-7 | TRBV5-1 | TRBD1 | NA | TGCGCCAGCAGCTTGACGGGACAGCTCTTTAACGAGCAGTACTTC | CASSLTGQLFNEQYF
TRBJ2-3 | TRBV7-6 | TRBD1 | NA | TGTGCCAGCAGCTACAGACAGGGGGTAGATACGCAGTATTTT | CASSYRQGVDTQYF
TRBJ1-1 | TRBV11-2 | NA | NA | TGTGCCAGCAGCTTAGAGGCGAACACTGAAGCTTTCTTT | CASSLEANTEAFF
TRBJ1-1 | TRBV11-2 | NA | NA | TGTGCCAGCAGCTCGGACACCTACACTGAAGCTTTCTTT | CASSSDTYTEAFF
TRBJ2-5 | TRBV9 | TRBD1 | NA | TGTGCCAGCAGCTCACACAGGGGCGATCAAGAGACCCAGTACTTC | CASSSHRGDQETQYF
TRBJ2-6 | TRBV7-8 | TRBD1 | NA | TGTGCCAGCAGCCATGCAGGGGGCTCTGGGGCCAACGTCCTGACTTTC | CASSHAGGSGANVLTF
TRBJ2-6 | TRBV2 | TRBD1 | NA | TGTGCCAGCACTGAGACAGGGCATTCTGGGGCCAACGTCCTGACTTTC | CASTETGHSGANVLTF
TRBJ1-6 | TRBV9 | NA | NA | TGTGCCAGCAGCCCTCTCCGGGACACTTATAATTCACCCCTCCACTTT | CASSPLRDTYNSPLHF
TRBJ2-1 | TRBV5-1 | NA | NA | TGCGCCAGCATGGGTTCGCAGGGGGGCTACAATGAGCAGTTCTTC | CASMGSQGGYNEQFF